This T cell receptor (beta chain) was recovered during a study of vaccination effects on CD4 cells after COVID-19. Study information: Every participant took two doses of the BNT162b2 or mRNA-1273 vaccine. General study results and limits: Clones of infection and vaccine origin contracted markedly late after vaccination. Only 1 of 255 vaccine-induced clones from healthy vaccinees cross-reacted with common cold coronaviruses.

From germline, CDR1 is SGHTA and CDR2 FQGNSA. Trimming pared 5 bases from V and 4 bases from J, leaving 7 bases between. CDR3 length: 12 residues. This clone has only one observation. Its antigen is as yet unknown. After expansion with viral peptide pools in the ViraFEST assay, antigen-specific CD4+ T cells were sequenced. The culture ran for less than 12 days, and then CD4+ T cells were isolated. Nucleocapsid antibody tests were negative, and the vaccine recipients had no prior SARS-CoV-2 infection. Fewer than 2.5 million PBMC were seeded per well and grown in the presence of 10 IU/ml IL-2 and about 10 ug/ml peptides. Only in-frame clones appear in the TCRdb table, and some are missing; sequencing was by immunoSEQ multiplex PCR. The sample yields 55,000 or so clones, under 75% seen once.

This TCR was sampled from a human donor who received a COVID-19 vaccine. The V call is TRBV7-2, the J call TRBJ2-3; no definite D call. The sequencing here drew on CD4+ T cells from PBMCs cultured with SARS-CoV-2 spike peptides, taken before COVID-19 vaccination. The CDR3 here is CASSPRPDTQYF. The CDR3 nucleotides read TGTGCCAGCAGCCCCCGCCCAGATACGCAGTATTTT.